The next 3 T cell receptor beta chains were all read from a single sample in a study of breast tumors, draining lymph nodes, adjacent tissues. Samples came from axillary lymph nodes draining the breast cancer. TCRdb used MiXCR to reprocess the multiplex PCR reads, holding one entry per CDR3 protein. The repertoire holds approximately 280,000 distinct CDR3 sequences, more than 30% seen once, with 0.85% to 1.2% in the top ten. The sequenced sample consisted of axillary lymph node tissue. These receptors were obtained from a female donor with breast cancer. Some clones in this sample may be carry-over from other donors' samples.

Only a few counts were recorded for this clonotype. Possible read error: a much larger clone is one base away. The chain couples TRBV20-1 to TRBJ2-1; 12 bases are a match to TRBD2. The trim removed 2 bases at V and 9 bases at J, leaving 5 bases unmatched. The CDR3 sequence is 14 residues long. Looked up from germline, CDR1 is DFQATT and CDR2 is SNEGSKA (reference sequence). CDR3 amino acids: CSARRLAGGAEQFF. Written as DNA, the CDR3 is TGCAGTGCTAGACGGCTAGCGGGAGGGGCTGAGCAGTTCTTC.

This clonotype was seen repeatedly, ten times or more. This chain links TRBV9 with TRBJ1-2, with D possibly TRBD1 on 5 matching bases. Trimming took 0 bases from V and 5 from J, leaving 17 bases between them. The germline CDR1 and CDR2 sequences are SGDLS and YYNGEE. There are 16 residues in the CDR3. The CDR3 sequence: CASSVDQRGMGYGYTF. In DNA form, the CDR3 reads TGTGCCAGCAGCGTAGACCAGAGGGGCATGGGTTATGGCTACACCTTC.

Points on this clonotype: Given a much more abundant clone one base away, this may be a read error. The genes are TRBV11-3 and TRBJ2-3, with TRBD2 matching over 11 bases. The length of the CDR3 is 17 residues. From germline, CDR1 is SGHNT and CDR2 YENEEA. V dropped 1 base and J dropped 1; count of bases not matched to a gene: 4. The CDR3 loop reads CASSLALAGGGTDTQYF. CDR3 in DNA: TGTGCCAGCAGCTTAGCTTTAGCGGGAGGGGGCACAGATACGCAGTATTTT.